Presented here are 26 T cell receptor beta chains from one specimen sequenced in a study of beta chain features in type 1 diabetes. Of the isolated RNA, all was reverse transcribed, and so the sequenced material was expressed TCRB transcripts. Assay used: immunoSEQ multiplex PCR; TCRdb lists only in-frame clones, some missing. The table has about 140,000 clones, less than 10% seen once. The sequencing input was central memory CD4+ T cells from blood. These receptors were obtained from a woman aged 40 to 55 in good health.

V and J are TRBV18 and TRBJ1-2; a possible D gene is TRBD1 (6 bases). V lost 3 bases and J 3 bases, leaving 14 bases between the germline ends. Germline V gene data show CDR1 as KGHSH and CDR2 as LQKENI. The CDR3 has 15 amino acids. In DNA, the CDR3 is TGTGCCAGCTCACCGGACAGCCGGACGGACTATGGCTACACCTTC. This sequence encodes CASSPDSRTDYGYTF.

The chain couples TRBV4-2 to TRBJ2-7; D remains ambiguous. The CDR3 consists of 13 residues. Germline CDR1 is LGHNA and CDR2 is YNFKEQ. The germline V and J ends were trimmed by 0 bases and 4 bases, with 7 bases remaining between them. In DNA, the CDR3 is TGTGCCAGCAGCCAAGATCTGGAGTACGAGCAGTACTTC. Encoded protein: CASSQDLEYEQYF.

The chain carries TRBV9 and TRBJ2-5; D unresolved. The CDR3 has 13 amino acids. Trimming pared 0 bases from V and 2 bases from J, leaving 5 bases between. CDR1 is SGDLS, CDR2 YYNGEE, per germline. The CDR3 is CASSVASQETQYF. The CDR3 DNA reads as TGTGCCAGCAGCGTAGCTAGTCAAGAGACCCAGTACTTC.

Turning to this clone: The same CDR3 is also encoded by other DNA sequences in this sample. The CDR3 coding sequence is TGTGCCAGCAGCTTAGTAGCGGGGGGCACCGGGGAGCTGTTTTTT. As protein: CASSLVAGGTGELFF. The chain employs TRBV7-2 and TRBJ2-2; 10 bases agree with TRBD2. V trimming: 1 base; J trimming: 4 bases; junction bases outside the gene matches: 0. Germline V gene data show CDR1 as SGHTA and CDR2 as FQGNSA. This CDR3 is 15 amino acids long. The full variable domain, its missing parts supplied by reference TRBV7-2 and TRBJ2-2, is GAGVSQSPSNKVTEKGKDVELRCDPISGHTALYWYRQSLGQGLEFLIYFQGNSAPDKSGLPSDRFSAERTGGSVSTLTIQRTQQEDSAVYLCASSLVAGGTGELFFGEGSRLTVL.

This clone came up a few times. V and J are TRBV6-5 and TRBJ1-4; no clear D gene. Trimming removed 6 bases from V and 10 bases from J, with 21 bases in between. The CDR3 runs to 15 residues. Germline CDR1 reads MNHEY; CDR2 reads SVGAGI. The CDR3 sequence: CASRSQLRSGGKLFF. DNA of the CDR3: TGTGCCAGCAGGTCACAACTTAGGAGTGGAGGAAAACTGTTTTTT.

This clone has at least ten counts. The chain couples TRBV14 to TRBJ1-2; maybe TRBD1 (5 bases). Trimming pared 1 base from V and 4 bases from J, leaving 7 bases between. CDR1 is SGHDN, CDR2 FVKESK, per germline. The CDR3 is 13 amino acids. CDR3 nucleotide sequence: TGTGCCAGCAGCCAAGCACAGGCCTATGGCTACACCTTC. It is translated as CASSQAQAYGYTF.

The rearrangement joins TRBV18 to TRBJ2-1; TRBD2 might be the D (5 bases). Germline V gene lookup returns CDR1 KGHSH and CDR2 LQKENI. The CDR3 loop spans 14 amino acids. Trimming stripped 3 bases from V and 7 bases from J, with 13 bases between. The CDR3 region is CASSPSGAKNEQFF. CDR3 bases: TGTGCCAGCTCACCGAGCGGAGCTAAGAATGAGCAGTTCTTC.

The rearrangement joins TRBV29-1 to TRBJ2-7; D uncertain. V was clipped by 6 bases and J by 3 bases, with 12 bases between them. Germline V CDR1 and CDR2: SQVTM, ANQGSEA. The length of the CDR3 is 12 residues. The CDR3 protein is CSVCSDYYEQYF. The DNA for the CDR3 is TGCAGCGTCTGCAGTGATTACTACGAGCAGTACTTC.

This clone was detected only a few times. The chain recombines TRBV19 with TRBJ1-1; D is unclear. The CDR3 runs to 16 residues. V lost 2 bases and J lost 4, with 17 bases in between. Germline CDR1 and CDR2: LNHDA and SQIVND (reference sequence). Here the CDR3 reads CASSIPRVAVGTEAFF. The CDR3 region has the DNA TGTGCCAGTAGTATACCGAGGGTAGCGGTGGGCACTGAAGCTTTCTTT.

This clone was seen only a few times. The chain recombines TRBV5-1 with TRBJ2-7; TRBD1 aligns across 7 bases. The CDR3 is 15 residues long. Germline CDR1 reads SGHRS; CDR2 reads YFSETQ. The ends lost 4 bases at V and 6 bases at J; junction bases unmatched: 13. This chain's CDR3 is CASSASPTGSVEQYF. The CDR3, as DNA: TGCGCCAGCAGCGCAAGCCCGACAGGGTCGGTCGAGCAGTACTTC.

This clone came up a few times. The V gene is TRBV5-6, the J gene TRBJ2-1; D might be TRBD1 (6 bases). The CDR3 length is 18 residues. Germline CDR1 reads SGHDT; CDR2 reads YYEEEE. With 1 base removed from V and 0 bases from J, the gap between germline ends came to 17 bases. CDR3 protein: CASSLTAGTPDSYNEQFF. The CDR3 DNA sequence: TGTGCCAGCAGCTTGACCGCCGGGACACCGGACTCCTACAATGAGCAGTTCTTC.

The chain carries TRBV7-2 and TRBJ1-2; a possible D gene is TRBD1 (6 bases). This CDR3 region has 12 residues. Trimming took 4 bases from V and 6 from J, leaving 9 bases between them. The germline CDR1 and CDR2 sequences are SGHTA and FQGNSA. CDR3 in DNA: TGTGCCAGCAGCTACAGGGCTGATGGCTACACCTTC. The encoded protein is CASSYRADGYTF.

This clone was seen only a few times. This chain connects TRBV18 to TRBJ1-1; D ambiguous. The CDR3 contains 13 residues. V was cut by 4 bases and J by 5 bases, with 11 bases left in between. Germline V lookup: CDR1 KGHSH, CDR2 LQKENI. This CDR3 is CASSRDTSTEAFF. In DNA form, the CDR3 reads TGTGCCAGCTCACGCGACACCTCAACTGAAGCTTTCTTT.

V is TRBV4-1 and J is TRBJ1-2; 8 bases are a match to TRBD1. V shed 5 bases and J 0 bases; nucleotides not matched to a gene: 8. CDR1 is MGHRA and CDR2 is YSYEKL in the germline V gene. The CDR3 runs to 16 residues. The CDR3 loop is CASSLTGGESNYGYTF. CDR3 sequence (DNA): TGCGCCAGCAGCTTAACAGGGGGGGAATCTAACTATGGCTACACCTTC.

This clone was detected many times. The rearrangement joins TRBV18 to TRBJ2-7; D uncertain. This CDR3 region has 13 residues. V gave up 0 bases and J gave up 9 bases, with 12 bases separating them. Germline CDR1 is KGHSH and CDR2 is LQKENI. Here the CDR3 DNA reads TGTGCCAGCTCACCACCGGTAAGCGACGGGCAGTACTTC. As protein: CASSPPVSDGQYF.

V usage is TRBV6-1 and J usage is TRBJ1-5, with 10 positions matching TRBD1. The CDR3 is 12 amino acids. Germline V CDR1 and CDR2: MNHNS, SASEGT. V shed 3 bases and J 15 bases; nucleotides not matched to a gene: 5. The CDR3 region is CASSDGDRGPHF. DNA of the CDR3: TGTGCCAGCAGTGACGGGGACAGGGGCCCGCATTTT.

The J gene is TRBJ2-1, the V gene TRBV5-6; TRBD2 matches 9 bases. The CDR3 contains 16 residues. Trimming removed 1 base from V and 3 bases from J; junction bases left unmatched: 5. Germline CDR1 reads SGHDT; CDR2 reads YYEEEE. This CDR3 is CASSLSPSGDYNEQFF. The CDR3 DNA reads TGTGCCAGCAGCTTGTCGCCTAGCGGGGACTACAATGAGCAGTTCTTC.

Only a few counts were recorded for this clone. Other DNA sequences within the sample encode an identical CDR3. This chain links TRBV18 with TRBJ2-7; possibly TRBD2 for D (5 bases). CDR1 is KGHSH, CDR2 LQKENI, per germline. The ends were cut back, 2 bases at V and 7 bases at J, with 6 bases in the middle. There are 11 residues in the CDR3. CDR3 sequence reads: CASSPGLEQYF. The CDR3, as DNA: TGTGCCAGCTCACCAGGACTGGAGCAGTACTTC.

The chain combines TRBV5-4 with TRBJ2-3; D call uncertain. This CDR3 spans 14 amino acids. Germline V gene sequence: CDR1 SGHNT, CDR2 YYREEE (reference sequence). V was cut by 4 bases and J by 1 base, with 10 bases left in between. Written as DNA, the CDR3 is TGTGCCAGCAGCCCCACCGGAGGCACAGATACGCAGTATTTT. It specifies CASSPTGGTDTQYF.

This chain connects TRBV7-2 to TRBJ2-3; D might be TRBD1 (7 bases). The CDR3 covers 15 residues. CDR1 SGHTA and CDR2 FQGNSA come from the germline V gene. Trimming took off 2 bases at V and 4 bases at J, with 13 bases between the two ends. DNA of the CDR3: TGTGCCAGCAGCTTACAGGGGGGTCAGGCAGATACGCAGTATTTT. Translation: CASSLQGGQADTQYF. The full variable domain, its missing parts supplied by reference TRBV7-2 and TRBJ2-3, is GAGVSQSPSNKVTEKGKDVELRCDPISGHTALYWYRQSLGQGLEFLIYFQGNSAPDKSGLPSDRFSAERTGGSVSTLTIQRTQQEDSAVYLCASSLQGGQADTQYFGPGTRLTVL.

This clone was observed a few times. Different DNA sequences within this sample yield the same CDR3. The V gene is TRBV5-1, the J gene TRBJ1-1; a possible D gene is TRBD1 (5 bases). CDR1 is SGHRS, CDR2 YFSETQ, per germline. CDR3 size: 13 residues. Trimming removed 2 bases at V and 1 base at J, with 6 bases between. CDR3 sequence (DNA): TGCGCCAGCAGCTTCCAGGGGAACACTGAAGCTTTCTTT. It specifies CASSFQGNTEAFF.

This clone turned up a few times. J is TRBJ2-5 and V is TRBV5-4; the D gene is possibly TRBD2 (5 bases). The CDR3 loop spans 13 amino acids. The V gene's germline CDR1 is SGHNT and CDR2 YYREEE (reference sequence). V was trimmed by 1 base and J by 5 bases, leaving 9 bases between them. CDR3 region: CASSLLEEETQYF. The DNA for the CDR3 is TGTGCCAGCAGCTTGTTGGAGGAGGAGACCCAGTACTTC. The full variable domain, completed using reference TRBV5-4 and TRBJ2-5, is ETGVTQSPTHLIKTRGQQVTLRCSSQSGHNTVSWYQQALGQGPQFIFQYYREEENGRGNFPPRFSGLQFPNYSSELNVNALELDDSALYLCASSLLEEETQYFGPGTRLLVL.

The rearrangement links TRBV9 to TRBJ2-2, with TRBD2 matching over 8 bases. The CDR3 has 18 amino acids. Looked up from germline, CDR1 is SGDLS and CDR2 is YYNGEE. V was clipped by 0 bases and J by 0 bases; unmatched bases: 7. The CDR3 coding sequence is TGTGCCAGCAGCGTAGCTACTAGCGGCAGATCGAACACCGGGGAGCTGTTTTTT. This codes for CASSVATSGRSNTGELFF.

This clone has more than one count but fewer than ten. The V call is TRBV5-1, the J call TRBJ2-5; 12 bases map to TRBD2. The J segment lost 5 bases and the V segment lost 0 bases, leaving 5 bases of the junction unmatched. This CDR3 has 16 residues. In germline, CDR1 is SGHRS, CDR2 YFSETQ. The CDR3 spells CASSLGTSGDTETQYF. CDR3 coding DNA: TGCGCCAGCAGCTTGGGGACTAGCGGGGATACGGAGACCCAGTACTTC.

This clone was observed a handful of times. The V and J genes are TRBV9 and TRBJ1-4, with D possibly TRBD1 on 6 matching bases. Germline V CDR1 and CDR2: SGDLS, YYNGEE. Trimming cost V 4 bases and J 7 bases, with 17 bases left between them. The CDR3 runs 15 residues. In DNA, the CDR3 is TGTGCCAGCAGCAAGAACCAGGGGCTGGGTGAAAAACTGTTTTTT. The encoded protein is CASSKNQGLGEKLFF.

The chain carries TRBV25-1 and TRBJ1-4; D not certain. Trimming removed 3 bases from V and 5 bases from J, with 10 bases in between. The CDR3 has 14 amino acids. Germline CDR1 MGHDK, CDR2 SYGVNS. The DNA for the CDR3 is TGTGCCAGCAGTGAGGGCTATCGAAATGAAAAACTGTTTTTT. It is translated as CASSEGYRNEKLFF.